This TCR beta chain is drawn from a study of blood T cells in healthy people across ages. Study-wide results and caveats: Across the age range, TCR beta diversity per million T cells fell in a roughly linear way.

As regards this clonotype: Its antigen remains unidentified.

The authors ran a second PCR of about 6 to 12 cycles using a sample-barcoded 5' primer and a J-beta primer mix. TCRdb itself ran the 5' RACE reads through MiXCR, one entry per CDR3 protein. The sample has roughly 730,000 distinct CDR3 sequences, approximately 53% seen once. Germline V gives CDR1 DFQATT, CDR2 SNEGSKA (reference sequence). V was clipped by 3 bases and J by 1 base, with 13 bases between them. The CDR3 is made up of 15 amino acids. Ranging in age from about 6 to 100, the donors were healthy Caucasian individuals from Russia. Isolation recovered at least 6.5 million PBMCs from every sample.

The chain combines TRBV20-1 with TRBJ2-1; D not certain. Sequenced input: blood. This TCR was recovered from a man between 40 and 49 years old in good health. The CDR3 DNA reads TGCAGTGCTAGCACCGATCCCGCATCCTACAATGAGCAGTTCTTC. It encodes CSASTDPASYNEQFF.